The next 22 T cell receptor beta chains were all read from a single sample in a study of shared clonotypes between healthy human individuals (dated by TCRdb to between 2020 and 2021). CD8 naive samples were obtained by positive selection for CCR7 among CD45RO-negative cells, yielding a CD45RA+CCR7+ population from which TemRA cells were excluded. Libraries were prepared through the immunoSEQ multiplex PCR assay. TCRdb provides this immuneACCESS table in a form limited to in-frame rearrangements. Some clones are lacking; in checked studies, under half of them reflect an unresolved V gene, and why the rest are absent is not known. The sample includes hundreds of thousands of clones, with 95% to 96% observed a single time. The top ten clones comprise about 0.12% of the sample. Sequences were obtained from naive CD8+ T cells sorted from blood. The sample's cell subset or site label is to be understood as: CD45RA+CCR7+. The receptors stem from a woman in her 30s in good health.

The J gene is TRBJ2-7, the V gene TRBV7-8; 10 bases match TRBD2. The trim removed 1 base at V and 6 bases at J, leaving 6 bases unmatched. This CDR3 is built from 15 residues. Germline CDR1 is SGHVS and CDR2 is FQNEAQ. CDR3 amino acids: CASSLVLASGSEQYF. CDR3 DNA: TGTGCCAGCAGCTTAGTGTTGGCTAGCGGGAGCGAGCAGTACTTC.

This clone is a singleton in its sample. V and J are TRBV9 and TRBJ1-4; D is unclear. V was shortened by 4 bases and J by 7 bases, with 17 bases between the two germline ends. This CDR3 has 15 amino acids. Looked up from germline, CDR1 is SGDLS and CDR2 is YYNGEE. CDR3 in amino acids: CASSPSRGKGEKLFF. CDR3 sequence (DNA): TGTGCCAGCAGCCCTAGCCGGGGTAAAGGTGAAAAACTGTTTTTT.

The V and J genes are TRBV6-5 and TRBJ2-1; D may be TRBD1 or TRBD2 (6 bases each). Looked up from germline, CDR1 is MNHEY and CDR2 is SVGAGI. The CDR3 is made up of 14 amino acids. V gave up 6 bases and J gave up 1 base, with 10 bases separating them. DNA of the CDR3: TGTGCCAGCAGGGGGGGCACTTCCTACAATGAGCAGTTCTTC. It specifies CASRGGTSYNEQFF.

V usage is TRBV27 and J usage is TRBJ2-7; D gene unclear. The CDR3 length is 13 residues. V lost 2 bases, J lost 7 bases, and 12 bases lay in between. The germline V gene has CDR1 MNHEY and CDR2 SMNVEV (reference sequence). DNA of the CDR3: TGTGCCAGCAGTTTAGGACGGGCGTCAGAGCAGTACTTC. It translates to CASSLGRASEQYF.

The DNA of the CDR3 is TGTGCCAGCAGCTCCACAGGGAGTCCGTACGAGCAGTACTTC. This codes for CASSSTGSPYEQYF. The V call is TRBV11-2, the J call TRBJ2-7; possible D gene TRBD1, 6 bases. Germline loops: CDR1 SGHAT, CDR2 FQNNGV. Trimming cost V 4 bases and J 4 bases, with 14 bases left between them. This CDR3 has 14 residues. Variable domain in full (rest from reference TRBV11-2 and TRBJ2-7): EAGVAQSPRYKIIEKRQSVAFWCNPISGHATLYWYQQILGQGPKLLIQFQNNGVVDDSQLPKDRFSAERLKGVDSTLKIQPAKLEDSAVYLCASSSTGSPYEQYFGPGTRLTVT.

The chain is built from TRBV4-1 and TRBJ2-1, with D maybe TRBD1 (6 bases). The germline V gene has CDR1 MGHRA and CDR2 YSYEKL. The CDR3 length is 16 residues. The V and J ends lost 1 base and 5 bases respectively, with 15 bases between them. The CDR3 region is CASSQVGQGKDNEQFF. CDR3 coding DNA: TGCGCCAGCAGCCAAGTGGGGCAGGGGAAGGACAATGAGCAGTTCTTC.

The CDR3 coding sequence is TGTGCCAGCAGTTCTACCCCAGGGCTATGGGCCCAAGAGACCCAGTACTTC. It translates to CASSSTPGLWAQETQYF. The chain combines TRBV27 with TRBJ2-5, with D possibly TRBD1 on 5 matching bases. This CDR3 comprises 17 residues. Trimming stripped 4 bases from V and 1 base from J, with 19 bases between. Germline loops: CDR1 MNHEY, CDR2 SMNVEV (reference sequence).

This clone was seen just once. The genes are TRBV9 and TRBJ2-7, with TRBD1 matching 10 bases. The V gene end was trimmed by 4 bases and the J gene end by 4 bases; junction bases not matched to a gene: 11. Germline-derived CDR1 and CDR2 are SGDLS and YYNGEE. This CDR3 has 16 amino acids. The CDR3 nucleotides read TGTGCCAGCAGCCCAGGGACGGGGACAGGGGATTACGAGCAGTACTTC. Encoded protein: CASSPGTGTGDYEQYF.

The chain carries TRBV5-5 and TRBJ2-7; possible D gene TRBD1, 5 bases. V lost 0 bases and J lost 3, with 16 bases in between. The germline V gene has CDR1 SGHKS and CDR2 YYEKEE (reference sequence). CDR3 length: 16 amino acids. The CDR3 DNA reads TGTGCCAGCAGCTTGGAAGACGTGACAGCGTTCTACGAGCAGTACTTC. Protein product: CASSLEDVTAFYEQYF.

This chain joins TRBV19 and TRBJ2-1, with D perhaps matching TRBD2 (6 bases). V lost 7 bases and J 9 bases, leaving 13 bases between the germline ends. Germline V gene lookup returns CDR1 LNHDA and CDR2 SQIVND (reference sequence). CDR3 size: 12 residues. The CDR3 nucleotides are TGTGCCAGTACGGGGGTAGCGTTTGAGCAGTTCTTC. Its protein is CASTGVAFEQFF. The whole variable domain, remainder taken from reference TRBV19 and TRBJ2-1, is DGGITQSPKYLFRKEGQNVTLSCEQNLNHDAMYWYRQDPGQGLRLIYYSQIVNDFQKGDIAEGYSVSREKKESFPLTVTSAQKNPTAFYLCASTGVAFEQFFGPGTRLTVL.

The V gene is TRBV7-9, the J gene TRBJ2-3; no definite D call. Looked up from germline, CDR1 is SEHNR and CDR2 is FQNEAQ (reference sequence). The germline V and J ends were trimmed by 6 bases and 4 bases, with 11 bases remaining between them. This CDR3 comprises 13 residues. The CDR3 spells CASRERTADTQYF. CDR3 DNA: TGTGCCAGCAGAGAAAGGACCGCAGATACGCAGTATTTT. The whole variable domain, filled in from reference TRBV7-9 and TRBJ2-3, reads DTGVSQNPRHKITKRGQNVTFRCDPISEHNRLYWYRQTLGQGPEFLTYFQNEAQLEKSRLLSDRFSAERPKGSFSTLEIQRTEQGDSAMYLCASRERTADTQYFGPGTRLTVL.

The chain has TRBV27 and TRBJ2-1; D tentatively fits TRBD1 or TRBD2 (6 bases each). Germline loops: CDR1 MNHEY, CDR2 SMNVEV (reference sequence). V was shortened by 6 bases and J by 4 bases, with 22 bases between the two germline ends. CDR3 length: 17 residues. The CDR3 spells CASSLIYLGGTYNEQFF. The CDR3 DNA reads as TGTGCCAGCAGCCTAATTTATCTCGGCGGGACATACAATGAGCAGTTCTTC.

The CDR3 nucleotides read TGTGCCAGCAGTTTTTCAAAGGGATGGGCGGGAGCTCGCAATGAGCAGTTCTTC. Its protein is CASSFSKGWAGARNEQFF. This chain connects TRBV27 to TRBJ2-1, with TRBD2 matching 7 bases. Trimming at V came to 3 bases and at J to 6 bases, leaving 17 bases not matched to a gene. Looked up from germline, CDR1 is MNHEY and CDR2 is SMNVEV (reference sequence). The CDR3 has 18 amino acids.

V usage is TRBV19 and J usage is TRBJ1-1; possibly TRBD1 for D (6 bases). V was shortened by 4 bases and J by 4 bases, with 13 bases between the two germline ends. There are 14 residues in the CDR3. Germline CDR1 is LNHDA and CDR2 is SQIVND (reference sequence). For the CDR3, the DNA is TGTGCCAGTAGTACTGGACAGACAAGCACTGAAGCTTTCTTT. Translating gives CASSTGQTSTEAFF.

The rearrangement links TRBV10-2 to TRBJ2-7, with D unresolved. Trimming took off 3 bases at V and 5 bases at J, with 8 bases between the two ends. The CDR3 has 12 residues. Looked up from germline, CDR1 is WSHSY and CDR2 is SAAADI. The DNA of the CDR3 is TGCGCCAGCAGTGAAGTGGTCCACGAGCAGTACTTC. Translating gives CASSEVVHEQYF.

CDR3 DNA: TGTGCCAGTAGTGACCGGGACCTAGAGGGCAACGAGCAGTACTTC. It codes for CASSDRDLEGNEQYF. The V gene is TRBV19, the J gene TRBJ2-7, with D perhaps assigned TRBD1 or TRBD2 (5 bases each). The CDR3 sequence is 15 residues long. With 5 bases removed from V and 5 bases from J, the gap between germline ends came to 19 bases. The germline V gene encodes CDR1 LNHDA and CDR2 SQIVND (reference sequence).

The chain has TRBV21-1 and TRBJ1-2. TRBV21-1 corresponds to a pseudogene. The CDR3 is made up of 14 amino acids. CDR3 sequence reads: CASSKCRTYYGYTF. CDR3 bases: TGTGCCAGCAGCAAATGTAGGACGTACTATGGCTACACCTTC.

CDR3 DNA sequence: TGCAGCGTACTGACAGGGATCTCCTACGAGCAGTACTTC. Translation gives CSVLTGISYEQYF. The chain links TRBV29-1 to TRBJ2-7; 7 bases are a match to TRBD1. Germline values: CDR1 SQVTM, CDR2 ANQGSEA. The CDR3 covers 13 residues. V lost 6 bases to trimming and J lost 0 bases; unmatched junction nucleotides: 5.

V and J are TRBV6-6 and TRBJ2-6; D gene unclear. In germline, CDR1 is MNHNY, CDR2 SVGAGI (reference sequence). The CDR3 sequence is 16 residues long. V was clipped by 5 bases and J by 0 bases, with 11 bases between them. CDR3 nucleotides: TGTGCCAGCAGTACCACAAGGAGCTCTGGGGCCAACGTCCTGACTTTC. It yields the protein CASSTTRSSGANVLTF.

The rearrangement uses TRBV5-1 and TRBJ2-1; weak D call: TRBD2 (6 bases). This CDR3 region has 17 residues. Trimming removed 4 bases from V and 6 bases from J, with 23 bases in between. CDR1 and CDR2 from the germline V gene are SGHRS and YFSETQ. DNA for the CDR3: TGCGCCAGCAGCCCTGGAGGAGGAGGGGTCTCCCCCAATGAGCAGTTCTTC. This codes for CASSPGGGGVSPNEQFF. The full variable domain, with the rest looked up from reference TRBV5-1 and TRBJ2-1, is KAGVTQTPRYLIKTRGQQVTLSCSPISGHRSVSWYQQTPGQGLQFLFEYFSETQRNKGNFPGRFSGRQFSNSRSEMNVSTLELGDSALYLCASSPGGGGVSPNEQFFGPGTRLTVL.

The chain uses TRBV4-1 and TRBJ1-3, with D hard to call. The length of the CDR3 is 16 residues. The V gene's germline CDR1 is MGHRA and CDR2 YSYEKL. V lost 3 bases and J 2 bases, leaving 14 bases between the germline ends. For the CDR3, the DNA is TGCGCCAGCAGCCATTCCGGACTTGGAGCTGGAAACACCATATATTTT. Protein: CASSHSGLGAGNTIYF.

The gene calls are TRBV7-3 and TRBJ2-5, with 9 bases identical to TRBD2. The CDR3 length is 16 residues. V was clipped by 5 bases and J by 5 bases; unmatched bases: 12. CDR1 is SGHTA, CDR2 FQGTGA, per germline. CDR3 in amino acids: CASSPTAGGPGETQYF. In DNA, the CDR3 is TGTGCCAGCAGCCCTACTGCGGGAGGGCCGGGGGAGACCCAGTACTTC.